Below are 28 T cell receptor beta chains sequenced from a single sample in a study of blood T cells in healthy people across ages. With a J-beta primer mix and a sample-barcoded 5' primer, a second PCR ran about 7 to 12 cycles. In TCRdb, the 5' RACE reads were re-called with MiXCR into one record per CDR3 protein. The data contain some 1,800,000 distinct CDR3 sequences, about 39% of them singletons. The sequencing input was blood. Source of these receptors: a human donor in good health.

The chain carries TRBV10-3 and TRBJ1-3, with unresolved D. Germline V gene lookup returns CDR1 ENHRY and CDR2 SYGVKD. CDR3 length: 14 residues. Between the trimmed V and J ends, which lost 0 bases and 4 bases, there was a span of 7 bases. The CDR3 bases are TGTGCCATCAGTGAGTCGAATACCGGAAACACCATATATTTT. It specifies CAISESNTGNTIYF.

This clonotype has only a few counts. This rearrangement joins TRBV20-1 to TRBJ2-6; maybe TRBD1 (6 bases). Looked up from germline, CDR1 is DFQATT and CDR2 is SNEGSKA (reference sequence). V gave up 3 bases and J gave up 1 base, with 13 bases separating them. The CDR3 length is 16 residues. DNA of the CDR3: TGCAGTGCTAGGGGACACGGAGGTTCTGGGGCCAACGTCCTGACTTTC. This codes for CSARGHGGSGANVLTF.

This clonotype was counted only a few times. The genes are TRBV29-1 and TRBJ2-5; 8 bases fit TRBD2. The V gene end was trimmed by 8 bases and the J gene end by 5 bases; junction bases not matched to a gene: 13. CDR1 SQVTM and CDR2 ANQGSEA come from the germline V gene. The length of the CDR3 is 14 residues. The DNA for the CDR3 is TGCAGCACGGGGGGGCTTCTCCTACAGGAGACCCAGTACTTC. Amino acids: CSTGGLLLQETQYF.

This clonotype was counted between two and nine times. The chain joins TRBV5-1 to TRBJ2-1; no firm D call. V was cut by 0 bases and J by 7 bases, with 8 bases left in between. Germline V lookup: CDR1 SGHRS, CDR2 YFSETQ. The CDR3 consists of 13 residues. The CDR3: CASSLGSTNEQFF. CDR3 DNA: TGCGCCAGCAGCTTGGGCTCTACAAATGAGCAGTTCTTC. Full variable domain (rest looked up from reference TRBV5-1 and TRBJ2-1): KAGVTQTPRYLIKTRGQQVTLSCSPISGHRSVSWYQQTPGQGLQFLFEYFSETQRNKGNFPGRFSGRQFSNSRSEMNVSTLELGDSALYLCASSLGSTNEQFFGPGTRLTVL.

The V call is TRBV9, the J call TRBJ1-2; 7 nucleotides agree with TRBD1. CDR1 is SGDLS, CDR2 YYNGEE, per germline. This CDR3 is built from 15 residues. The junction had 7 bases not matched to a gene; V was cut back by 0 bases and J by 5 bases. As DNA, the CDR3 is TGTGCCAGCAGCGTAGAACTCGGGACAGTTTATGGCTACACCTTC. Its translation: CASSVELGTVYGYTF.

This chain uses TRBV2 with TRBJ2-1; D is uncertain. CDR3 length: 14 residues. Per germline, CDR1 SNHLY and CDR2 FYNNEI. V was cut by 3 bases and J by 6 bases, with 12 bases left in between. The CDR3 protein is CASSDGSGRNEQFF. As DNA, the CDR3 is TGTGCCAGCAGTGACGGCAGTGGCCGCAATGAGCAGTTCTTC.

The rearrangement uses TRBV2 and TRBJ1-1; 7 bases match TRBD1. The germline V gene encodes CDR1 SNHLY and CDR2 FYNNEI. The J segment lost 2 bases and the V segment lost 6 bases, leaving 12 bases of the junction unmatched. CDR3 length: 16 residues. CDR3 coding DNA: TGTGCCAGCAGAGCAAAGTATGGGACAGTTAACACTGAAGCTTTCTTT. It yields the protein CASRAKYGTVNTEAFF.

J is TRBJ2-7 and V is TRBV20-1; no reliable D call. Trimming took off 4 bases at V and 2 bases at J, with 9 bases between the two ends. The germline CDR1 and CDR2 sequences are DFQATT and SNEGSKA (reference sequence). The CDR3 is 12 residues long. CDR3 in DNA: TGCAGTGCTAACCCGAACCCCTACGAGCAGTACTTC. It encodes CSANPNPYEQYF.

This clonotype was detected only once. The genes are TRBV27 and TRBJ1-1; 7 positions agree with TRBD1. The V and J ends lost 5 bases and 4 bases, in that order; junction bases with no gene match: 13. This CDR3 region has 16 residues. Germline V gene lookup returns CDR1 MNHEY and CDR2 SMNVEV (reference sequence). DNA of the CDR3: TGTGCCAGCAGTCCTATACGACAGGGCGGTACCACTGAAGCTTTCTTT. Translated, it gives CASSPIRQGGTTEAFF.

This clonotype was detected only a few times. The chain has TRBV5-5 and TRBJ2-7, with D possibly matching TRBD2 (5 bases). V dropped 4 bases and J dropped 3 bases, with 23 bases sitting between them. The CDR3 has 17 amino acids. The germline V gene encodes CDR1 SGHKS and CDR2 YYEKEE (reference sequence). The CDR3 reads CASSVRSLVSGFYEQYF. CDR3 nucleotides: TGTGCCAGCAGCGTACGTTCTTTAGTATCGGGGTTCTACGAGCAGTACTTC.

This chain links TRBV29-1 with TRBJ1-2; D unclear. This CDR3 is built from 11 residues. The V end was cut by 5 bases, the J end by 3 bases, with 7 bases between. Germline CDR1 is SQVTM and CDR2 is ANQGSEA. The CDR3 sequence is CSVFGDYGYTF. DNA of the CDR3: TGCAGCGTTTTTGGGGACTATGGCTACACCTTC.

This clonotype has a handful of counts. The chain joins TRBV7-2 to TRBJ2-7; no definite D call. Trimming cost V 1 base and J 3 bases, with 13 bases left between them. Per germline, CDR1 SGHTA and CDR2 FQGNSA. The CDR3 covers 15 residues. The DNA for the CDR3 is TGTGCCAGCAGCTTAGTCCCCAAAAATATCTACGAGCAGTACTTC. It specifies CASSLVPKNIYEQYF.

This chain uses TRBV12-3 or TRBV12-4 with TRBJ2-3, with TRBD2 matching 10 bases. The V and J ends lost 7 bases and 2 bases, in that order; junction bases with no gene match: 15. The CDR3 is 18 amino acids. The CDR3 DNA reads as TGTGCCAGCATCGCCGGGACTAGCGCCCTCTTTGCCACAGATACGCAGTATTTT. Amino acid sequence: CASIAGTSALFATDTQYF.

The gene calls are TRBV9 and TRBJ1-2; possible D gene TRBD1, 6 bases. This CDR3 comprises 16 residues. With 4 bases removed from V and 0 bases from J, the gap between germline ends came to 16 bases. Germline V gene sequence: CDR1 SGDLS, CDR2 YYNGEE. Here the CDR3 reads CASSSNRESANYGYTF. CDR3 coding DNA: TGTGCCAGCAGCTCTAACAGGGAATCCGCTAACTATGGCTACACCTTC.

J is TRBJ1-4 and V is TRBV24-1, with D maybe TRBD1 (6 bases). CDR1 and CDR2 (germline): KGHDR, SFDVKD. The V end was cut by 4 bases, the J end by 5 bases, with 13 bases between. This CDR3 region has 15 residues. CDR3 DNA sequence: TGTGCCACCAGTGACCCTACAGGGCGCAATGAAAAACTGTTTTTT. Its protein product is CATSDPTGRNEKLFF.

This clonotype occurred a few times. A read error may produce the germline difference seen at one junction end. This sequence joins TRBV20-1 and TRBJ1-4, with D maybe TRBD1 (6 bases). This CDR3 has 14 amino acids. Germline CDR1 reads DFQATT; CDR2 reads SNEGSKA (reference sequence). CDR3 sequence (DNA): TGCAGTGCAGTGACAGGAACAACTAACGAAAAACTGTTTTTT. Translating it yields CSAVTGTTNEKLFF.

The chain joins TRBV7-9 to TRBJ2-1; D call uncertain. In germline, CDR1 is SEHNR, CDR2 FQNEAQ (reference sequence). This CDR3 has 13 residues. Trimming cost V 0 bases and J 10 bases, with 10 bases left between them. The CDR3 DNA reads TGTGCCAGCAGCTTAGCTTCCCAGACCGAGCAGTTCTTC. It specifies CASSLASQTEQFF.

This clonotype was seen a handful of times. Its ends do not fully match the called genes, so a read error is possible. The V call is TRBV28, the J call TRBJ2-1, with 7 bases fitting TRBD2. The CDR3 spans 14 residues. Per germline, CDR1 MDHEN and CDR2 SYDVKM. The DNA for the CDR3 is TGTGCCAGCGTTTCCGGGACTACCCACAATGGGCAGTTCTTC. As protein: CASVSGTTHNGQFF.

V is TRBV7-2 and J is TRBJ2-1; no firm D call. Germline V gives CDR1 SGHTA, CDR2 FQGNSA. The CDR3 sequence is 14 residues long. The V end lost 1 base, the J end lost 9 bases, and 13 bases lay between the germline ends. CDR3 DNA: TGTGCCAGCAGCTTAGTTGACGCGCGCGGTGAGCAGTTCTTC. Residues: CASSLVDARGEQFF.

The chain couples TRBV4-2 to TRBJ2-5, with 7 bases identical to TRBD2. This CDR3 has 14 amino acids. Germline loops: CDR1 LGHNA, CDR2 YNFKEQ. Trimming cost V 5 bases and J 5 bases; bases outside gene matches: 8. In nucleotides, the CDR3 is TGTGCCAGCAGCTCCCCCTCCGGGGGGGAGACCCAGTACTTC. It is translated as CASSSPSGGETQYF.

The gene calls are TRBV20-1 and TRBJ2-7; 8 bases are shared with TRBD1. CDR3 size: 12 residues. Germline trimming cut 3 bases from V and 5 bases from J; bases unmatched to any gene: 3. Germline V gene data show CDR1 as DFQATT and CDR2 as SNEGSKA (reference sequence). DNA for the CDR3: TGCAGTGCTAGTGCAGGGGGCCACGAGCAGTACTTC. Its protein product is CSASAGGHEQYF.

This clonotype was observed a few times. The V and J genes are TRBV28 and TRBJ2-3; TRBD2 aligns across 8 bases. CDR3 length: 16 amino acids. Unmatched junction bases numbered 11, after V lost 6 bases and J lost 3 bases. From germline, CDR1 is MDHEN and CDR2 SYDVKM. CDR3 protein: CASSPRTSWLTDTQYF. The CDR3 DNA sequence: TGTGCCAGCAGCCCGAGGACTAGCTGGCTGACAGATACGCAGTATTTT.

The chain recombines TRBV2 with TRBJ2-3; 11 bases agree with TRBD2. This CDR3 has 17 amino acids. The ends lost 4 bases at V and 5 bases at J; junction bases unmatched: 11. Germline V gene data show CDR1 as SNHLY and CDR2 as FYNNEI. The CDR3 region has the DNA TGTGCCAGCAGTGGAACAGGACTAGCGGGCGGGATAGATACGCAGTATTTT. Its translation: CASSGTGLAGGIDTQYF.

The V gene is TRBV6-1, the J gene TRBJ2-3; TRBD1 or TRBD2 may be the D gene (5 bases each). Per germline, CDR1 MNHNS and CDR2 SASEGT. Trimming removed 6 bases from V and 11 bases from J, with 24 bases in between. The CDR3 has 15 amino acids. The CDR3 sequence is CASRGRTTFIRGQYF. CDR3 DNA sequence: TGTGCCAGCAGGGGACGGACCACCTTCATTCGCGGGCAGTATTTT.

The chain links TRBV24-1 to TRBJ2-1; possible D gene TRBD1, 5 bases. V was cut by 3 bases and J by 7 bases, with 6 bases left in between. The CDR3 covers 12 residues. CDR1 is KGHDR and CDR2 is SFDVKD in the germline V gene. CDR3 sequence (DNA): TGTGCCACCAGTGATAGGGGAAATGAGCAGTTCTTC. Protein sequence: CATSDRGNEQFF.

V and J are TRBV7-2 and TRBJ1-2, with 9 bases fitting TRBD1. Trimming removed 0 bases from V and 4 bases from J; junction bases left unmatched: 9. Germline V gives CDR1 SGHTA, CDR2 FQGNSA. The CDR3 is 17 amino acids. CDR3 DNA: TGTGCCAGCAGCTTAGCGTTTGGACAGGGGATTCTCTATGGCTACACCTTC. Translating gives CASSLAFGQGILYGYTF.

The chain links TRBV20-1 to TRBJ2-5; 7 nucleotides line up with TRBD2. Germline V gene data show CDR1 as DFQATT and CDR2 as SNEGSKA (reference sequence). Trimming took 5 bases from V and 5 from J; bases not matched to a gene: 2. This CDR3 contains 11 residues. The DNA for the CDR3 is TGCAGTGCTTGGGGGGGGGAGACCCAGTACTTC. Translating gives CSAWGGETQYF.

In the case of this clonotype: At one of its ends the junction is not consistent with the germline gene, which may arise from a read error. This CDR3 is CANSLGGARQPQHF. CDR3 sequence (DNA): TGTGCCAACAGCTTAGGGGGGGCGCGTCAGCCCCAGCATTTT. The chain carries TRBV7-2 and TRBJ1-5, with D possibly TRBD1 on 6 matching bases. This CDR3 has 14 amino acids. In germline, CDR1 is SGHTA, CDR2 FQGNSA.